The source of this T cell receptor beta chain is a study of patients and donors after allogeneic stem cell transplantation. V shed 2 bases and J shed 3 bases, with 13 bases lying between them. Germline assignment: CDR1 SQVTM and CDR2 ANQGSEA. This CDR3 contains 14 residues. TCRdb analysed the RT-PCR reads with MiXCR anew, one entry per CDR3 protein. This sample has tens of thousands of distinct CDR3 sequences, with roughly a third found just once. The rearrangement uses TRBV29-1 and TRBJ1-2; D may be TRBD1 (6 bases). This receptor was taken from a human donor who was either an allogeneic HSCT recipient or a stem cell or donor lymphocyte infusion donor (not recorded which). It is not recorded whose cells these are; they may come from a transplant donor. The material sequenced was blood, either unsorted or a sorted T cell fraction (not recorded which). The CDR3 protein is CSVESLYRDYGYTF. CDR3 nucleotide sequence: TGCAGCGTTGAATCTCTCTACAGGGACTATGGCTACACCTTC.